The sequence of this TCR beta chain was determined in a study of blood T cell repertoires in COVID-19. Study-level information: PBMCs, B-cell-depleted T cells, or T cells provided the cDNA or gDNA that made up the material.

Seattle researchers signed up patients amid active infection and tracked them longitudinally. V gave up 4 bases and J gave up 6 bases, with 19 bases separating them. The CDR3 length is 15 residues. The germline V gene encodes CDR1 SNHLY and CDR2 FYNNEI. Original analysis: Estimated nucleated cell counts came from reference gene primer amplification. TCRdb's copy holds only in-frame clones and misses some; the assay was immunoSEQ multiplex PCR. D and trimming were read from the DNA, whereas the V and J calls and clone size are those reported in that table. The sample carries 350,000 to 450,000 clones, around 89% recorded once. This clone was seen only a few times.

The rearrangement links TRBV2 to TRBJ2-7; TRBD1 is a possible D gene (5 bases). This TCR came from a woman in her thirties or forties with COVID-19, enrolled during active disease. The source material was peripheral blood. CDR3 amino acids: CASSVTVGSRGEQYF. The DNA for the CDR3 is TGTGCCAGCAGTGTGACAGTAGGGTCCCGAGGCGAGCAGTACTTC. Complete variable domain (other parts from reference TRBV2 and TRBJ2-7): EPEVTQTPSHQVTQMGQEVILRCVPISNHLYFYWYRQILGQKVEFLVSFYNNEISEKSEIFDDQFSVERPDGSNFTLKIRSTKLEDSAMYFCASSVTVGSRGEQYFGPGTRLTVT.